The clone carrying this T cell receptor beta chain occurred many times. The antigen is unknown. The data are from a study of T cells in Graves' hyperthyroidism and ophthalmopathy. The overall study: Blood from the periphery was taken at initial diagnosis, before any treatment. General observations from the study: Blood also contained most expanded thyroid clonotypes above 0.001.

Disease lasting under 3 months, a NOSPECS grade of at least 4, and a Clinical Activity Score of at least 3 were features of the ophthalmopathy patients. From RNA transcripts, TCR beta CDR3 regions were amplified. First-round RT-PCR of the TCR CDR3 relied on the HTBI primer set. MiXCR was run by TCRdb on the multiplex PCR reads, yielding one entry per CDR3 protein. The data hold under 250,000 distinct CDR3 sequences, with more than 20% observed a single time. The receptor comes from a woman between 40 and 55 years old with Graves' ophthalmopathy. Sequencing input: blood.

CDR3 protein: CATSREVGAFEQYF. CDR3 sequence (DNA): TGTGCCACCAGCAGAGAAGTGGGAGCCTTCGAGCAGTACTTC. The chain links TRBV15 to TRBJ2-7, with D perhaps TRBD2 (5 bases). CDR1 and CDR2 (germline): LNHNV, YYDKDF (reference sequence). The V end was cut by 0 bases, the J end by 6 bases, with 12 bases between. This CDR3 is built from 14 residues.